This TCR beta chain was identified in a study of shared clonotypes between healthy human individuals. The CDR3 contains 14 residues. Between the trimmed V and J ends, which lost 6 bases and 7 bases, there was a span of 16 bases. Germline CDR1 MNHEY, CDR2 SVGAGI. Selected positively for CCR7 and CD45RO-negative, naive CD8 cells excluded terminally differentiated effector memory CD45RA+ cells. Data came from immunoSEQ multiplex PCR; TCRdb stores just in-frame clones and leaves some out. The data contain hundreds of thousands of clones, roughly 96% of them seen just once; the ten biggest clones take up approximately 0.1%.

This TCR came from a woman in her twenties or thirties in good health. The specimen sequenced was naive CD8+ T cells sorted from blood. This sequence joins TRBV6-5 and TRBJ2-1; D gene ambiguous. In DNA form, the CDR3 reads TGTGCCAGCAGCCCCGACGGTTCCCGGAATGAGCAGTTCTTC. Protein product: CASSPDGSRNEQFF.